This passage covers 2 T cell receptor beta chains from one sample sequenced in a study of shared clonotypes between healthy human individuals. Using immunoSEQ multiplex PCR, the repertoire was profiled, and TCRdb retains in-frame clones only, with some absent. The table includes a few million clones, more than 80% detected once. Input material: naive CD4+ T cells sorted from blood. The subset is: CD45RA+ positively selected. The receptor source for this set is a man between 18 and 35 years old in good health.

CDR3 sequence: CASSTGRDGFGGNTIYF. As DNA, the CDR3 is TGTGCCAGTAGTACCGGACGGGACGGGTTCGGGGGAAACACCATATATTTT. V is TRBV19 and J is TRBJ1-3, with a weak D call TRBD1 (5 bases). CDR3 length: 17 amino acids. With 4 bases removed from V and 4 bases from J, the gap between germline ends came to 20 bases. Germline-derived CDR1 and CDR2 are LNHDA and SQIVND (reference sequence).

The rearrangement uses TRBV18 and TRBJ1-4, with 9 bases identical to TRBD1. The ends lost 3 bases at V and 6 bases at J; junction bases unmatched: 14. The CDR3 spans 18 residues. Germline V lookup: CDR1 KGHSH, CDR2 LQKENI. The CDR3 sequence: CASSPTGGNQRPHEKLFF. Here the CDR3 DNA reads TGTGCCAGCTCACCGACAGGGGGAAACCAAAGACCCCATGAAAAACTGTTTTTT.